This entry concerns a single TCR beta chain. Antigen: not known. This record belongs to a study of T cell responses to AZD1222 COVID-19 vaccine. Findings of the study overall: Unmutated variant regions are reportedly targeted by nearly half of spike-specific TCRs. The donor group comprised mostly white British people and more females; the analysis possibly underestimated clonal diversity.

Generated by immunoSEQ multiplex PCR, the TCRdb table keeps only in-frame clones and is missing some. The repertoire holds around 100,000 clones, with approximately 89% as singletons. The specimen comprised peripheral blood, sampled on day 0 of AZD1222 vaccination. The receptor's source is an adult in good health.

The CDR3 coding sequence is TGTGCCAGCAGCTCACAGGGATGGAACGGCTACACCTTC. Translated: CASSSQGWNGYTF. V and J are TRBV7-9 and TRBJ1-2; maybe TRBD1 (6 bases). The CDR3 runs 13 residues. The germline V gene has CDR1 SEHNR and CDR2 FQNEAQ (reference sequence). The germline V and J ends were trimmed by 4 bases and 8 bases, with 14 bases remaining between them.